This entry is about one TCR beta chain. Original data processing: Amplifying reference gene primers gave estimates of nucleated cell counts. Profiling relied on immunoSEQ multiplex PCR, and the TCRdb table lists in-frame clones only, not all of them. V, J and clone size were drawn from that table, and D and trimming were deduced from the DNA. The sample carries a few hundred thousand clones, approximately 90% recorded once. The data are from a study of blood T cell repertoires in COVID-19. Germline V gives CDR1 SGHKS, CDR2 YYEKEE (reference sequence). V dropped 4 bases and J dropped 3; count of bases not matched to a gene: 7. The CDR3 contains 15 residues.

Sequencing was performed on peripheral blood. The V and J genes are TRBV5-5 and TRBJ1-5, with 7 bases aligning to TRBD1. The TCR originated in a woman in her 30s with COVID-19, enrolled during active disease. CDR3: CASSSTGVSNQPQHF. The CDR3 bases are TGTGCCAGCAGCAGTACAGGGGTGTCCAATCAGCCCCAGCATTTT.